The source of this T cell receptor (beta chain) is a study of blood T cell repertoires in COVID-19. As for the study in general: There were acute and convalescent COVID-19 samples, and they came from the United States, Italy and Spain.

This CDR3 is 19 amino acids long. Germline trimming cut 5 bases from V and 4 bases from J; bases unmatched to any gene: 12. Germline-derived CDR1 and CDR2 are MNHEY and SMNVEV (reference sequence). How the authors handled the data: By means of reference gene primer amplification, nucleated cell counts were estimated. TCRdb's table, derived via immunoSEQ multiplex PCR, lists solely in-frame clones and lacks some. V, J and clone size reflect that table, while D and trimming were determined from the DNA. This sample has 90,000 or so clones; around 86% occur once, and the top ten carry roughly 5%. Patients in Seattle were enrolled during active infection, then followed longitudinally.

The origin of this receptor is a man aged 55 to 69 with COVID-19, enrolled during active disease. The V call is TRBV27, the J call TRBJ2-2, with 14 bases fitting TRBD2. Input material: peripheral blood. The CDR3 is CASSPWTSGRPRGTGELFF. For the CDR3, the DNA is TGTGCCAGCAGTCCATGGACTAGCGGGAGGCCCCGGGGCACCGGGGAGCTGTTTTTT.